The 25 T cell receptor beta chains presented below share a single source sample, sequenced in a study of OX40 agonist ivuxolimab in advanced cancers. The data were produced by immunoSEQ multiplex PCR, yet TCRdb's version contains in-frame clones alone and is incomplete. In the table there are approximately 30,000 clones, roughly 80% of which are singletons. The sequencing used CD4+ or CD8+ T cells sorted from blood, collected in a trial of the OX40 agonist ivuxolimab. The source is an adult with an advanced solid tumor such as melanoma, head and neck, liver or kidney cancer.

The chain links TRBV2 to TRBJ2-7; no firm D call. This CDR3 is 13 amino acids long. Germline V gene data show CDR1 as SNHLY and CDR2 as FYNNEI. V was shortened by 6 bases and J by 4 bases, with 13 bases between the two germline ends. DNA for the CDR3: TGTGCCAGCAGCGTTATGGCCCCGTACGAGCAGTACTTC. Protein sequence: CASSVMAPYEQYF.

The chain carries TRBV7-8 and TRBJ1-2; D uncertain. The CDR3 is 13 amino acids. Trimming removed 1 base at V and 8 bases at J, with 11 bases between. Germline assignment: CDR1 SGHVS and CDR2 FQNEAQ. CDR3 bases: TGTGCCAGCAGCTTAGATTCAGGAATCGGCTACACCTTC. This gives the protein CASSLDSGIGYTF.

The gene calls are TRBV4-3 and TRBJ2-3; TRBD2 agrees at 7 bases. After removal of 0 bases from V and 6 bases from J, the junction contained 3 bases not matched to a gene. The CDR3 totals 14 residues. The germline CDR1 and CDR2 sequences are LGHNA and YSLEER. CDR3 loop: CASSQDGGSDTQYF. CDR3 nucleotides: TGCGCCAGCAGCCAAGATGGCGGGAGTGATACGCAGTATTTT.

The rearrangement links TRBV19 to TRBJ2-1; D gene unclear. This CDR3 contains 16 residues. V lost 0 bases to trimming and J lost 3 bases, with 12 bases between them. The germline V gene encodes CDR1 LNHDA and CDR2 SQIVND (reference sequence). The CDR3 DNA reads as TGTGCCAGTAGTATAGATCCGACTCCCGGCTACAATGAGCAGTTCTTC. Its translation is CASSIDPTPGYNEQFF.

The CDR3 nucleotides read TGTGCCAGCAGCTCCCGACAGGGGGCAAGCACTGAAGCTTTCTTT. This translates into CASSSRQGASTEAFF. This chain connects TRBV11-3 to TRBJ1-1; 10 positions agree with TRBD1. Unmatched junction bases numbered 6, after V lost 4 bases and J lost 4 bases. CDR3 length: 15 residues. Germline V gene lookup returns CDR1 SGHNT and CDR2 YENEEA.

This chain joins TRBV6-6 and TRBJ1-5, with TRBD1 as a possible D gene (5 bases). Deletions cut 5 bases from V and 4 bases from J, with 9 bases between. Germline assignment: CDR1 MNHNY and CDR2 SVGAGI (reference sequence). CDR3 length equals 13 residues. The CDR3 sequence is CASSPGGNQPQHF. The CDR3 DNA is TGTGCCAGCAGTCCCGGGGGGAATCAGCCCCAGCATTTT.

The CDR3 bases are TGCGCCAGCGGATGGACAGTAACCTACGAGCAGTACTTC. Translated: CASGWTVTYEQYF. This chain joins TRBV10-2 and TRBJ2-7; D perhaps matches TRBD1 (6 bases). The CDR3 extends over 13 amino acids. V lost 8 bases, J lost 2 bases, and 13 bases lay in between. Germline lookup yields CDR1 WSHSY and CDR2 SAAADI.

CDR3 region: CASSRPTSGREDEQFF. CDR3 coding DNA: TGTGCCAGCAGCCGACCGACTAGCGGGAGGGAGGATGAGCAGTTCTTC. V and J are TRBV5-4 and TRBJ2-1, with 14 bases fitting TRBD2. The ends lost 4 bases at V and 8 bases at J; junction bases unmatched: 8. This CDR3 has 16 residues. Germline-derived CDR1 and CDR2 are SGHNT and YYREEE (reference sequence). The full variable domain, rest sourced from reference TRBV5-4 and TRBJ2-1, is ETGVTQSPTHLIKTRGQQVTLRCSSQSGHNTVSWYQQALGQGPQFIFQYYREEENGRGNFPPRFSGLQFPNYSSELNVNALELDDSALYLCASSRPTSGREDEQFFGPGTRLTVL.

The gene calls are TRBV6-5 and TRBJ1-6; D call uncertain. CDR1 is MNHEY and CDR2 is SVGAGI in the germline V gene. This CDR3 comprises 13 residues. V lost 0 bases and J 4 bases, leaving 1 base between the germline ends. The CDR3 nucleotides read TGTGCCAGCAGTTACTCATATAATTCACCCCTCCACTTT. Translation gives CASSYSYNSPLHF.

The V and J genes are TRBV13 and TRBJ2-2; D gene uncertain. V lost 5 bases to trimming and J lost 0 bases, with 7 bases between them. From germline, CDR1 is PRHDT and CDR2 FYEKMQ (reference sequence). The CDR3 length is 14 residues. The CDR3 DNA follows: TGTGCCAGCAGCGATAGGACGAACACCGGGGAGCTGTTTTTT. Protein sequence: CASSDRTNTGELFF. Full variable domain (outside the CDR3, taken from reference TRBV13 and TRBJ2-2): AAGVIQSPRHLIKEKRETATLKCYPIPRHDTVYWYQQGPGQDPQFLISFYEKMQSDKGSIPDRFSAQQFSDYHSELNMSSLELGDSALYFCASSDRTNTGELFFGEGSRLTVL.

This sequence joins TRBV7-9 and TRBJ2-1, with D possibly TRBD2 on 6 matching bases. Trimming took off 1 base at V and 4 bases at J, with 14 bases between the two ends. Germline loops: CDR1 SEHNR, CDR2 FQNEAQ (reference sequence). CDR3 length: 16 residues. The CDR3 reads CASSLEGGAPYNEQFF. The CDR3, as DNA: TGTGCCAGCAGCTTAGAGGGCGGGGCCCCTTACAATGAGCAGTTCTTC.

The V gene is TRBV9, the J gene TRBJ2-3, with no clear D. Germline V gene data show CDR1 as SGDLS and CDR2 as YYNGEE. This CDR3 is built from 16 residues. V was clipped by 0 bases and J by 0 bases, with 11 bases between them. CDR3 coding DNA: TGTGCCAGCAGCGTAGAGGGCAGATCTAGCACAGATACGCAGTATTTT. Translated: CASSVEGRSSTDTQYF. Full variable domain (outside the CDR3, taken from reference TRBV9 and TRBJ2-3): DSGVTQTPKHLITATGQRVTLRCSPRSGDLSVYWYQQSLDQGLQFLIQYYNGEERAKGNILERFSAQQFPDLHSELNLSSLELGDSALYFCASSVEGRSSTDTQYFGPGTRLTVL.

The chain couples TRBV19 to TRBJ1-4; unclear D gene. Germline CDR1 and CDR2: LNHDA and SQIVND (reference sequence). The CDR3 is made up of 15 amino acids. V was trimmed by 3 bases and J by 0 bases, leaving 8 bases between them. CDR3 residues: CASSIPGATNEKLFF. The CDR3 region has the DNA TGTGCCAGTAGTATCCCCGGGGCAACTAATGAAAAACTGTTTTTT.

This clone is classed as medium-sized. Written as DNA, the CDR3 is TGTGCCAGCCGGGACAGGGCTAACCATGAGCAGTTCTTC. It translates to CASRDRANHEQFF. The chain recombines TRBV19 with TRBJ2-1, with 9 bases that match TRBD1. Germline-derived CDR1 and CDR2 are LNHDA and SQIVND (reference sequence). The CDR3 consists of 13 residues. V lost 9 bases to trimming and J lost 8 bases; unmatched junction nucleotides: 8.

This clone was counted between two and nine times. The chain combines TRBV7-8 with TRBJ2-7, with unresolved D. Germline lookup yields CDR1 SGHVS and CDR2 FQNEAQ. The CDR3 is made up of 12 amino acids. The V end lost 4 bases, the J end lost 0 bases, and 4 bases lay between the germline ends. This chain's CDR3 is CASSSSSYEQYF. The CDR3 nucleotides read TGTGCCAGCAGCTCCAGCTCCTACGAGCAGTACTTC.

This clone was observed once. The CDR3 spells CASSPGDRGLLDTEAFF. DNA for the CDR3: TGTGCCAGCAGCCCCGGGGACAGGGGGCTGTTGGACACTGAAGCTTTCTTT. The chain couples TRBV7-6 to TRBJ1-1, with TRBD1 matching over 12 bases. Germline values: CDR1 SGHVS, CDR2 FNYEAQ. There are 17 residues in the CDR3. V lost 5 bases and J lost 3; bases outside the gene matches: 10.

V is TRBV5-6 and J is TRBJ2-1; TRBD1 matches 9 bases. The CDR3 sequence is 16 residues long. J was trimmed by 7 bases and V by 0 bases; bases with no gene match: 8. Germline V gene sequence: CDR1 SGHDT, CDR2 YYEEEE. CDR3 bases: TGTGCCAGCAGCTTGGCCGGGACAGGGTGGGGGAATGAGCAGTTCTTC. Translating gives CASSLAGTGWGNEQFF.

This chain uses TRBV6-5 with TRBJ2-1, with D uncertain. V was clipped by 8 bases and J by 6 bases, with 5 bases between them. The germline CDR1 and CDR2 sequences are MNHEY and SVGAGI. The CDR3 is 10 residues long. The chain's CDR3 is CASGFNEQFF. The CDR3 bases are TGTGCCAGCGGGTTCAATGAGCAGTTCTTC.

This chain uses TRBV7-7 with TRBJ1-4; the match to TRBD1 covers 10 bases. The germline gives CDR1 SSHAT, CDR2 FNYEAQ (reference sequence). This CDR3 region has 16 residues. The V segment lost 3 bases and the J segment 5 bases; nucleotides outside the gene matches: 6. The CDR3 DNA is TGTGCCAGCAGCTTGGATAAGGGACAGGGGAATGAAAAACTGTTTTTT. Its protein is CASSLDKGQGNEKLFF.

This clone was seen just once. The chain is built from TRBV5-4 and TRBJ1-2; 8 bases line up with TRBD1. The CDR3 is made up of 15 amino acids. V lost 0 bases, J lost 0 bases, and 1 base stayed unmatched. Germline assignment: CDR1 SGHNT and CDR2 YYREEE (reference sequence). The CDR3 spells CASSLAQGANYGYTF. The CDR3 coding sequence is TGTGCCAGCAGCTTGGCACAGGGGGCTAACTATGGCTACACCTTC. The whole variable domain, remainder taken from reference TRBV5-4 and TRBJ1-2, is ETGVTQSPTHLIKTRGQQVTLRCSSQSGHNTVSWYQQALGQGPQFIFQYYREEENGRGNFPPRFSGLQFPNYSSELNVNALELDDSALYLCASSLAQGANYGYTFGSGTRLTVV.

This clone is labeled medium-sized. This sequence joins TRBV27 and TRBJ2-1, with 9 bases that match TRBD2. The CDR3 spans 12 residues. Trimming at V came to 8 bases and at J to 5 bases, leaving 1 base not matched to a gene. Germline V gives CDR1 MNHEY, CDR2 SMNVEV (reference sequence). The CDR3 sequence: CASRLADNEQFF. DNA of the CDR3: TGTGCCAGCCGACTAGCGGACAATGAGCAGTTCTTC.

The chain employs TRBV18 and TRBJ2-7; D is ambiguous. The CDR3 has 14 amino acids. Per germline, CDR1 KGHSH and CDR2 LQKENI. V dropped 2 bases and J dropped 3 bases, with 11 bases sitting between them. DNA for the CDR3: TGTGCCAGCTCACCAAGGGCAGACTTCTACGAGCAGTACTTC. Translating gives CASSPRADFYEQYF. Complete variable domain (other parts from reference TRBV18 and TRBJ2-7): NAGVMQNPRHLVRRRGQEARLRCSPMKGHSHVYWYRQLPEEGLKFMVYLQKENIIDESGMPKERFSAEFPKEGPSILRIQQVVRGDSAAYFCASSPRADFYEQYFGPGTRLTVT.

This chain links TRBV29-1 with TRBJ2-1, with 13 bases lining up with TRBD2. The CDR3 sequence is 16 residues long. CDR1 is SQVTM and CDR2 is ANQGSEA in the germline V gene. The J segment lost 1 base and the V segment lost 5 bases, leaving 5 bases of the junction unmatched. The CDR3 region is CSVLGLAGASYNEQFF. Written as DNA, the CDR3 is TGCAGCGTTCTAGGACTAGCGGGAGCGTCCTACAATGAGCAGTTCTTC.

The chain recombines TRBV30 with TRBJ1-3; D remains unclear. CDR1 and CDR2 (germline): GTSNPN, SVGIG (reference sequence). The CDR3 loop spans 14 amino acids. V lost 0 bases and J lost 0, with 6 bases in between. CDR3 bases: TGTGCCTGGAGTGTACGCATCTCTGGAAACACCATATATTTT. Amino acid sequence: CAWSVRISGNTIYF.

V usage is TRBV27 and J usage is TRBJ1-2, with D maybe TRBD1 (5 bases). This CDR3 is built from 14 residues. Trimming removed 7 bases at V and 5 bases at J, with 17 bases between. Per germline, CDR1 MNHEY and CDR2 SMNVEV (reference sequence). The CDR3 reads CASTPFGGFYGYTF. The CDR3 bases are TGTGCCAGCACCCCTTTTGGGGGGTTTTATGGCTACACCTTC.